A single sample gave rise to the 25 T cell receptor beta chains below, sequenced in a study of T cell repertoires in cytomegalovirus infection. MiXCR, applied by TCRdb to the reads, yields one record per CDR3 protein. The table has fewer than 200,000 distinct CDR3 sequences, approximately 9.7% seen once. Sequencing was performed on PBMCs. These receptor sequences come from a human donor in good health (CMV status not recorded). Some clones in this sample may be carry-over from other donors' samples.

This clonotype appeared a few times. The chain combines TRBV18 with TRBJ2-5, with 12 bases aligning to TRBD2. Per the germline V gene, CDR1 is KGHSH and CDR2 is LQKENI. The junction had 10 bases not matched to a gene; V was cut back by 3 bases and J by 5 bases. The CDR3 runs 17 residues. The CDR3 DNA is TGTGCCAGCTCACCTCTGACTAGCGGGAGAGGCTGGGAGACCCAGTACTTC. Translating gives CASSPLTSGRGWETQYF.

Ten or more counts support this clonotype. The chain links TRBV7-3 to TRBJ1-4; no clear D. The germline V gene has CDR1 SGHTA and CDR2 FQGTGA. The V gene lost 5 bases and the J gene lost 0 bases, with 13 bases spanning the gap. The CDR3 sequence is 16 residues long. The CDR3 sequence: CASSLNIGATNEKLFF. CDR3 bases: TGTGCCAGCAGCCTAAACATCGGGGCAACTAATGAAAAACTGTTTTTT.

This clonotype occurred many times. This chain uses TRBV12-3 or TRBV12-4 with TRBJ1-2; maybe TRBD1 (5 bases). V shed 0 bases and J shed 8 bases, with 10 bases lying between them. This CDR3 contains 13 residues. The CDR3 DNA reads as TGTGCCAGCAGTTTAGCGTACGGGGCGGGCTACACCTTC. Translation: CASSLAYGAGYTF.

This clonotype was observed at least ten times. This chain joins TRBV28 and TRBJ1-4; 8 nucleotides match TRBD1. This CDR3 spans 17 amino acids. V shed 2 bases, J shed 8 bases, and the junction held 13 bases outside the gene matches. Per germline, CDR1 MDHEN and CDR2 SYDVKM. The CDR3 DNA reads TGTGCCAGCAGTTTAACGGCGGGTGGGACAGGAAGAGAAAAACTGTTTTTT. It yields the protein CASSLTAGGTGREKLFF.

The chain carries TRBV29-1 and TRBJ1-4; no definite D call. V was clipped by 4 bases and J by 7 bases, with 7 bases between them. The CDR3 contains 11 residues. Germline V gene data show CDR1 as SQVTM and CDR2 as ANQGSEA. In DNA form, the CDR3 reads TGCAGCGTTGGGGGAAGTGAAAAACTGTTTTTT. Its protein is CSVGGSEKLFF.

This clonotype was picked up many times. The V call is TRBV7-2, the J call TRBJ2-7; 7 nucleotides match TRBD1. V was pared by 0 bases and J by 3 bases, with 5 bases of the junction left unmatched. CDR1 is SGHTA, CDR2 FQGNSA, per germline. The CDR3 is made up of 15 amino acids. CDR3 loop: CASSLAIGQVYEQYF. The CDR3 bases are TGTGCCAGCAGCTTAGCGATTGGACAGGTCTACGAGCAGTACTTC.

There are many counts of this clonotype. This chain joins TRBV5-1 and TRBJ1-1; 7 nucleotides align to TRBD1. The germline CDR1 and CDR2 sequences are SGHRS and YFSETQ. This CDR3 is built from 14 residues. Germline trimming cut 4 bases from V and 8 bases from J; bases unmatched to any gene: 11. DNA of the CDR3: TGCGCCAGCAGCCGAACAGGGGCAGGAATCGAAGCTTTCTTT. As protein: CASSRTGAGIEAFF.

To note about this clonotype: This may stem from a read error, because a much larger clone lies one nucleotide away. This rearrangement joins TRBV14 to TRBJ1-1, with no clear D. V gave up 8 bases and J gave up 3 bases, with 7 bases separating them. The germline V gene encodes CDR1 SGHDN and CDR2 FVKESK. CDR3 length: 11 residues. CDR3 residues: CASGKYTEAFF. The CDR3 coding sequence is TGTGCCAGCGGTAAATACACTGAAGCTTTCTTT.

This clonotype was seen repeatedly, ten times or more. This sequence joins TRBV6-2 or TRBV6-3 and TRBJ2-1; weak D call: TRBD1 (6 bases). V lost 5 bases, J lost 2 bases, and 16 bases lay in between. The CDR3 has 16 amino acids. The germline CDR1 and CDR2 sequences are MNHEY and SVGEGT. CDR3: CASSETGKVAYNEQFF. The CDR3 region has the DNA TGTGCCAGCAGTGAAACAGGGAAAGTCGCCTACAATGAGCAGTTCTTC.

This clonotype was observed many times. J is TRBJ1-6 and V is TRBV7-8, with 8 positions matching TRBD1. CDR3 length equals 15 residues. Germline V lookup: CDR1 SGHVS, CDR2 FQNEAQ. The J segment lost 7 bases and the V segment lost 4 bases, leaving 6 bases of the junction unmatched. The CDR3 here is CASSSGQGINSPLHF. The DNA for the CDR3 is TGTGCCAGCAGCTCTGGACAGGGTATAAATTCACCCCTCCACTTT.

This clonotype was found many times. The chain has TRBV7-2 and TRBJ1-6; perhaps TRBD1 as D (5 bases). This CDR3 is 14 amino acids long. V shed 0 bases and J shed 8 bases, with 8 bases lying between them. Germline CDR1 is SGHTA and CDR2 is FQGNSA. CDR3 in DNA: TGTGCCAGCAGCTTAGCATCCAGGGATTCACCCCTCCACTTT. It translates to CASSLASRDSPLHF.

Many counts were recorded for this clonotype. CDR3 nucleotides: TGTGCCAGCAGTTTGGACAGGGTGGGTGAGACCCAGTACTTC. Its protein product is CASSLDRVGETQYF. The chain joins TRBV6-1 to TRBJ2-5, with 8 bases aligning to TRBD1. Germline loops: CDR1 MNHNS, CDR2 SASEGT. The CDR3 sequence is 14 residues long. Trimming cost V 5 bases and J 5 bases; bases outside gene matches: 7.

As regards this clonotype: A much larger clonotype is one base distant, so this may be a read error. This chain uses TRBV14 with TRBJ1-5; possibly TRBD1 for D (5 bases). This CDR3 contains 15 residues. CDR1 SGHDN and CDR2 FVKESK come from the germline V gene. The CDR3 nucleotides read TGTGCCTGCAGCCAAGTATCCAGGGGCAATCAGCCCCAGCATTTT. Its protein product is CACSQVSRGNQPQHF.

The chain combines TRBV20-1 with TRBJ1-3; tentatively, D is TRBD1 (5 bases). The CDR3 covers 14 residues. V was trimmed by 3 bases and J by 3 bases, leaving 12 bases between them. Germline lookup yields CDR1 DFQATT and CDR2 SNEGSKA (reference sequence). As DNA, the CDR3 is TGCAGTGCTAGTTTTCGGGGGGTTGGAAACACCATATATTTT. Protein sequence: CSASFRGVGNTIYF.

This clonotype was detected ten times or more. The chain employs TRBV7-9 and TRBJ1-1; TRBD1 aligns across 8 bases. The CDR3 contains 16 residues. With 1 base clipped from V and 1 base from J, the junction kept 5 bases outside the gene matches. The germline CDR1 and CDR2 sequences are SEHNR and FQNEAQ (reference sequence). The CDR3 DNA sequence: TGTGCCAGCAGCTTAGTAGTCGGACAGGGGAACACTGAAGCTTTCTTT. Translating it yields CASSLVVGQGNTEAFF.

Ten or more counts support this clonotype. This chain joins TRBV2 and TRBJ2-1; TRBD2 aligns across 8 bases. Losses at the gene ends were 6 bases for V and 0 bases for J; bases not matched to a gene: 4. This CDR3 spans 15 amino acids. CDR1 is SNHLY, CDR2 FYNNEI, per germline. The CDR3: CASRKRESSYNEQFF. The CDR3 DNA reads TGTGCCAGCAGAAAGCGGGAGAGCTCCTACAATGAGCAGTTCTTC.

This clonotype was counted at least ten times. The chain combines TRBV19 with TRBJ2-1; no clear D gene. CDR1 is LNHDA and CDR2 is SQIVND in the germline V gene (reference sequence). There are 12 residues in the CDR3. V was clipped by 8 bases and J by 3 bases, with 8 bases between them. The CDR3 DNA follows: TGTGCCAGTCAGACGGGCTACAATGAGCAGTTCTTC. Protein: CASQTGYNEQFF. Full variable domain (missing parts from reference TRBV19 and TRBJ2-1): DGGITQSPKYLFRKEGQNVTLSCEQNLNHDAMYWYRQDPGQGLRLIYYSQIVNDFQKGDIAEGYSVSREKKESFPLTVTSAQKNPTAFYLCASQTGYNEQFFGPGTRLTVL.

This clonotype was observed many times. CDR3 bases: TGTGCCAGCTCACCACGGAGGGAGGGTACCACAGATACGCAGTATTTT. Encoded protein: CASSPRREGTTDTQYF. V is TRBV18 and J is TRBJ2-3, with 7 bases matching TRBD2. The germline CDR1 and CDR2 sequences are KGHSH and LQKENI. V lost 1 base and J lost 2; bases outside the gene matches: 6. This CDR3 spans 16 amino acids.

At least ten counts were recorded for this clonotype. The chain recombines TRBV20-1 with TRBJ2-5; D possibly corresponds to TRBD2 (5 bases). The CDR3 sequence is 14 residues long. Germline CDR1 reads DFQATT; CDR2 reads SNEGSKA (reference sequence). Trimming pared 0 bases from V and 1 base from J, leaving 9 bases between. CDR3 nucleotide sequence: TGCAGTGCTAGAGATTTGGGGAGCCAAGAGACCCAGTACTTC. Its protein product is CSARDLGSQETQYF.

The chain is built from TRBV5-1 and TRBJ1-2; D gene ambiguous. Deletions cut 1 base from V and 7 bases from J, with 11 bases between. The CDR3 has 13 amino acids. Germline CDR1 is SGHRS and CDR2 is YFSETQ. In nucleotides, the CDR3 is TGCGCCAGCAGCTTGATGGCGAGCCGTGGCTACACCTTC. Its translation is CASSLMASRGYTF.

This clonotype was counted between two and nine times. The chain combines TRBV11-2 with TRBJ2-7; D not certain. V was shortened by 0 bases and J by 2 bases, with 11 bases between the two germline ends. The germline CDR1 and CDR2 sequences are SGHAT and FQNNGV. This CDR3 contains 15 residues. CDR3 protein: CASSLEFASTYEQYF. CDR3 in DNA: TGTGCCAGCAGCTTAGAGTTTGCTTCCACCTACGAGCAGTACTTC.

At least ten counts were recorded for this clonotype. CDR3 sequence (DNA): TGTGCCAGCAGCCCAGGGGAAGGAGGAAACACCATATATTTT. This codes for CASSPGEGGNTIYF. This sequence joins TRBV7-8 and TRBJ1-3; tentative D call: TRBD1 (6 bases). The CDR3 is made up of 14 amino acids. From germline, CDR1 is SGHVS and CDR2 FQNEAQ. V shed 5 bases and J shed 4 bases, with 12 bases lying between them.

This clonotype has at least ten counts. This chain joins TRBV2 and TRBJ2-7, with a weak D call TRBD1 (6 bases). The CDR3 runs to 14 residues. CDR1 SNHLY and CDR2 FYNNEI come from the germline V gene. Trimming shortened V by 4 bases and J by 7 bases, and 17 bases separated the two germline ends. The CDR3 spells CASSATGSPGEQYF. DNA for the CDR3: TGTGCCAGCAGTGCTACAGGGTCACCGGGGGAGCAGTACTTC. Together with reference TRBV2 and TRBJ2-7, the CDR3 gives the full variable domain: EPEVTQTPSHQVTQMGQEVILRCVPISNHLYFYWYRQILGQKVEFLVSFYNNEISEKSEIFDDQFSVERPDGSNFTLKIRSTKLEDSAMYFCASSATGSPGEQYFGPGTRLTVT.

This clonotype came up a few times. For the CDR3, the DNA is TGTGCCAGCAGCATGGGACAGGGATTTTTAGCTTTCTTT. Translated: CASSMGQGFLAFF. This chain joins TRBV11-2 and TRBJ1-1, with 9 nucleotides matching TRBD1. The length of the CDR3 is 13 residues. V dropped 5 bases and J dropped 10; count of bases not matched to a gene: 8. The V gene's germline CDR1 is SGHAT and CDR2 FQNNGV.

In its sample, this clonotype was seen many times. The V gene is TRBV12-3 or TRBV12-4, the J gene TRBJ1-5; 8 bases agree with TRBD1. Germline trimming cut 6 bases from V and 2 bases from J; bases unmatched to any gene: 6. The CDR3 spans 15 residues. CDR3 sequence: CASSRQGTGNQPQHF. As DNA, the CDR3 is TGTGCCAGCAGCCGACAGGGGACGGGCAATCAGCCCCAGCATTTT.